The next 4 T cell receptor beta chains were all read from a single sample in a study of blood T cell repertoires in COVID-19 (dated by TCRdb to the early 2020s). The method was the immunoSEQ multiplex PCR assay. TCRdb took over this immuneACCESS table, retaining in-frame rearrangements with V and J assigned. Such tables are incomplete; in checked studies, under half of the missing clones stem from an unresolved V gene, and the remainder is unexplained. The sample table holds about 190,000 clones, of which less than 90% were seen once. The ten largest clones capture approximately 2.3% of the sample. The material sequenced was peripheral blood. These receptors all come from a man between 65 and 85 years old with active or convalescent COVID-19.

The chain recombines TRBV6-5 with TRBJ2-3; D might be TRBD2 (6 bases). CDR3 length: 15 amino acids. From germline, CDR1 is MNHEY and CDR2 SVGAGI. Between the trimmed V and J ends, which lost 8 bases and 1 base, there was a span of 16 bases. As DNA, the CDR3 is TGTGCCAGCTCCCCCTCGGGACTCCGCACAGATACGCAGTATTTT. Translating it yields CASSPSGLRTDTQYF.

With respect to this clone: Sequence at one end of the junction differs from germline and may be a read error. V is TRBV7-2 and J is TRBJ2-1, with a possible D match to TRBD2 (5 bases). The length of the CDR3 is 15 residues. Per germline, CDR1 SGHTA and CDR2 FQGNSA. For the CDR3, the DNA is TGTGCCAGCAGTCCTAGCCTCGGGCCTTACAGTGAGCAGTTCTTC. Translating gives CASSPSLGPYSEQFF.

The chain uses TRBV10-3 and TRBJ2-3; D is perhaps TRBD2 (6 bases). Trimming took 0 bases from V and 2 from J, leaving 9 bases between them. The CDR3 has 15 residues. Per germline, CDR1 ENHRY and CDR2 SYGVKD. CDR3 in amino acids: CAISESGRDTDTQYF. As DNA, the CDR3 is TGTGCCATCAGTGAGTCCGGGAGAGACACAGATACGCAGTATTTT.

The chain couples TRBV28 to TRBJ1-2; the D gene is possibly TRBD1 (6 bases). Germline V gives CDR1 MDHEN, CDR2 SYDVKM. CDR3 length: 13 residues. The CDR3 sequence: CATKTGGVNGYTF. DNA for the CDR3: TGTGCTACTAAGACAGGTGGGGTAAATGGCTACACCTTC.